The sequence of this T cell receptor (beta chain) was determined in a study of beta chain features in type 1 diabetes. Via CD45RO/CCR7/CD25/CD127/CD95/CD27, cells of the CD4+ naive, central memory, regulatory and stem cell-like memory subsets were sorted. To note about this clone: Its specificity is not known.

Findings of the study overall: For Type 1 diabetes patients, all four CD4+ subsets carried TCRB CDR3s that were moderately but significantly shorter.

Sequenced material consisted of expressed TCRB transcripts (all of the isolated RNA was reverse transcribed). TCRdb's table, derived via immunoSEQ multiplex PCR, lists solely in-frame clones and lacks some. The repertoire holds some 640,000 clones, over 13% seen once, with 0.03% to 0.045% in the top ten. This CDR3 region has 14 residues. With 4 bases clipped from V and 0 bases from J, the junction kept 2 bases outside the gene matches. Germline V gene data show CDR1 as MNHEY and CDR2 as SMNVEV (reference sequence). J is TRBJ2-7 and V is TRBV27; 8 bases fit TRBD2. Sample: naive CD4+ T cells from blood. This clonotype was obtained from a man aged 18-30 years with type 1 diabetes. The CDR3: CASSWSGSSYEQYF. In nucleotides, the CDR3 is TGTGCCAGCAGTTGGAGCGGGAGCTCCTACGAGCAGTACTTC.